This TCR beta chain was recorded in a study of cytomegalovirus exposure and HLA in healthy donors. The V gene's germline CDR1 is SGHNT and CDR2 YYREEE (reference sequence). The CDR3 is 13 residues long. The ends lost 4 bases at V and 4 bases at J; junction bases unmatched: 4. Primers included in the PCR were 60 Vbeta and 13 Jbeta primers. Measured with immunoSEQ multiplex PCR; TCRdb has only the in-frame clones, and not every one. The data show about 91,000 clones, around nine tenths seen once. The source of this sequence is a man younger than 40 in good health and CMV-seropositive. Sequencing was done on a sample of PBMCs. The rearrangement links TRBV5-4 to TRBJ1-1, with 7 bases that match TRBD1. Written as DNA, the CDR3 is TGTGCCAGCAGCCCCCCAGGGGGCACTGAAGCTTTCTTT. Protein: CASSPPGGTEAFF.